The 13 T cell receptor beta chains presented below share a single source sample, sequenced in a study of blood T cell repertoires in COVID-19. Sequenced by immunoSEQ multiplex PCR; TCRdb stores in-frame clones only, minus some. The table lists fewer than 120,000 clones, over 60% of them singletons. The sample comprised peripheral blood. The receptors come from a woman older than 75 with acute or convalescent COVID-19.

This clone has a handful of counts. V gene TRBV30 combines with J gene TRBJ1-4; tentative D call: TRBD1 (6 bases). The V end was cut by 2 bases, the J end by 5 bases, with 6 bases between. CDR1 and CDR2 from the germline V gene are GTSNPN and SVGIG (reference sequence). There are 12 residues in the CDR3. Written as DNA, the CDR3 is TGTGCCTGGAGTAGGGGGAATGAAAAACTGTTTTTT. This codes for CAWSRGNEKLFF.

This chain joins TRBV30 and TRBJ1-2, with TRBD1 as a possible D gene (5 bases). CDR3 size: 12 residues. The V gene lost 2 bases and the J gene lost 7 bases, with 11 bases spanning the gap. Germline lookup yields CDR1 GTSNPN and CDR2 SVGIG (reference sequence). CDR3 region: CAWSIPQGGYTF. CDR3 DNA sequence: TGTGCCTGGAGTATCCCCCAGGGTGGCTACACCTTC.

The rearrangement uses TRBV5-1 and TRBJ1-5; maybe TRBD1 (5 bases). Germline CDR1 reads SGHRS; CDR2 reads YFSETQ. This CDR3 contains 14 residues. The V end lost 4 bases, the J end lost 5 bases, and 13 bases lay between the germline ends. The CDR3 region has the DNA TGCGCCAGCAGCAGTTTGGGGGGTGATCAGCCCCAGCATTTT. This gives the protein CASSSLGGDQPQHF. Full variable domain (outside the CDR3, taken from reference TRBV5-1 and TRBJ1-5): KAGVTQTPRYLIKTRGQQVTLSCSPISGHRSVSWYQQTPGQGLQFLFEYFSETQRNKGNFPGRFSGRQFSNSRSEMNVSTLELGDSALYLCASSSLGGDQPQHFGDGTRLSIL.

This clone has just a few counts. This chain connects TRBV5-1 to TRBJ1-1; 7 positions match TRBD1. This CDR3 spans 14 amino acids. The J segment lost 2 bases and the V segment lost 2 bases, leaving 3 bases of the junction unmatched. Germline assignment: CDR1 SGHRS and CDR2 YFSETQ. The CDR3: CASSFGTANTEAFF. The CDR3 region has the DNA TGCGCCAGCAGCTTTGGGACAGCAAACACTGAAGCTTTCTTT.

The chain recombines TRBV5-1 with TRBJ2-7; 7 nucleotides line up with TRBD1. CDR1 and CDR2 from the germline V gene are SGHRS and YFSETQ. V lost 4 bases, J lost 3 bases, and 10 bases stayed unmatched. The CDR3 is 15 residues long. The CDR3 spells CASSAAGTDNYEQYF. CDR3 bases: TGCGCCAGCAGCGCAGCCGGGACAGACAACTACGAGCAGTACTTC.

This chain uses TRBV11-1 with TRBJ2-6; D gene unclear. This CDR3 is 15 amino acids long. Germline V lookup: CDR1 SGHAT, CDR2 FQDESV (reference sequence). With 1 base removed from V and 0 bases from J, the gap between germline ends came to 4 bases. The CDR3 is CASSLDISGANVLTF. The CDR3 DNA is TGTGCCAGCAGCTTAGATATCTCTGGGGCCAACGTCCTGACTTTC.

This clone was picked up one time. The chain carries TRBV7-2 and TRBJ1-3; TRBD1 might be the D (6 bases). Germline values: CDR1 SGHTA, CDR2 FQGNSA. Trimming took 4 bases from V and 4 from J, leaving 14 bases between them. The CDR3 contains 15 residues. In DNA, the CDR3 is TGTGCCAGCAGCTCCCAGGGGATAGCAGGAAACACCATATATTTT. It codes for CASSSQGIAGNTIYF.

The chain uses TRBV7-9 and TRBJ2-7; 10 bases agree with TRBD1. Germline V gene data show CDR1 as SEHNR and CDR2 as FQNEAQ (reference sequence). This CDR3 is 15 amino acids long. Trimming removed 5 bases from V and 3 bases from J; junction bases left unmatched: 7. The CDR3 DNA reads TGTGCCAGCAGCCTTGGACAGGGGGATATCTACGAGCAGTACTTC. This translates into CASSLGQGDIYEQYF.

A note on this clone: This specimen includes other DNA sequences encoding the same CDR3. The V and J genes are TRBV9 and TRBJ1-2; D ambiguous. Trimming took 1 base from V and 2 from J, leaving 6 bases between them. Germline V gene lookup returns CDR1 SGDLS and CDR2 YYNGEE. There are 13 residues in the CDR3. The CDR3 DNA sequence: TGTGCCAGCAGCGTAACGGGGAACTATGGCTACACCTTC. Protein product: CASSVTGNYGYTF.

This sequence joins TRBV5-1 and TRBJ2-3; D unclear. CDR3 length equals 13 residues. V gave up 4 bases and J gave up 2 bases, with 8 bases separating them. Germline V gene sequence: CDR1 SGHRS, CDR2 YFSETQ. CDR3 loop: CASSRLPTDTQYF. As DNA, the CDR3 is TGCGCCAGCAGCCGTCTCCCCACAGATACGCAGTATTTT.

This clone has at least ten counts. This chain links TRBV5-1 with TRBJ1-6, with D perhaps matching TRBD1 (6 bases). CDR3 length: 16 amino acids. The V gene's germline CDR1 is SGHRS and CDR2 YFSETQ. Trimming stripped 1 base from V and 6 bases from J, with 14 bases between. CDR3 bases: TGCGCCAGCAGCTTGCTGGGGGCGGCACTTAATTCACCCCTCCACTTT. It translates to CASSLLGAALNSPLHF.

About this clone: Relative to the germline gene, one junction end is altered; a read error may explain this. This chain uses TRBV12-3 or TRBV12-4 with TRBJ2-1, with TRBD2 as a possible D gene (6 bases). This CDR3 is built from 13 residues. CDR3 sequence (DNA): TGTGCCAGCAGTGTAGCTAGCAGCGGGGAGCAGTTCTTC. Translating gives CASSVASSGEQFF.

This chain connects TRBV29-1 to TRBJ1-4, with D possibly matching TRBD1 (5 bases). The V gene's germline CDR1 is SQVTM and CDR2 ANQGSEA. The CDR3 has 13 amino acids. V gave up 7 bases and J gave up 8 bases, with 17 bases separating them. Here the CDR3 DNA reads TGCAGCGGAAGGGGCCTGGGGTCCGAAAAACTGTTTTTT. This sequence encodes CSGRGLGSEKLFF.